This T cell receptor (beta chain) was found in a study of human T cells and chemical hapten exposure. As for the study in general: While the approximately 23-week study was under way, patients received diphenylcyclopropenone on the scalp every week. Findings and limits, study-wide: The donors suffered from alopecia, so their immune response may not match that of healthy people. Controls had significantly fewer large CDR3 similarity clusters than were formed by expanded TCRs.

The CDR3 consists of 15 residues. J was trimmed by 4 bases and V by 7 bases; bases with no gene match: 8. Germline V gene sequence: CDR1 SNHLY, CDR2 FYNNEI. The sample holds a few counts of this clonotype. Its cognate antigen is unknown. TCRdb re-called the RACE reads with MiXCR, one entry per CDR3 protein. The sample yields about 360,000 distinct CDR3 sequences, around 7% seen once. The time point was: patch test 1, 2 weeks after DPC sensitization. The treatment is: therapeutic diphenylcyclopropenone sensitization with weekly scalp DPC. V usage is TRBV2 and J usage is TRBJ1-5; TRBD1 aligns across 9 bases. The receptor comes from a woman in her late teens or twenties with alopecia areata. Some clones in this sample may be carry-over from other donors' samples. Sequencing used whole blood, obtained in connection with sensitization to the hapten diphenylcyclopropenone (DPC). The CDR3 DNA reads TGTGCCAGCAAACAGGGGGCGCGTGTTAATCAGCCCCAGCATTTT. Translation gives CASKQGARVNQPQHF.